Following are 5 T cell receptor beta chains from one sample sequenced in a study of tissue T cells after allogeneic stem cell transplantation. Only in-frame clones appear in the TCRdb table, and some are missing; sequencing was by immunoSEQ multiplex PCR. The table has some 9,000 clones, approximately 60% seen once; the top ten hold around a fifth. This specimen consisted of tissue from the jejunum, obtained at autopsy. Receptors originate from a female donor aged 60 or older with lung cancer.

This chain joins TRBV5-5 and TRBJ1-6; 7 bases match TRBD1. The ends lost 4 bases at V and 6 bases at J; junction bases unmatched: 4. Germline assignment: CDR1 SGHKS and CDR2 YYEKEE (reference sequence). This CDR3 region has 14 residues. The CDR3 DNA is TGTGCCAGCAGCGTGGGACAGATTAATTCACCCCTCCACTTT. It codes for CASSVGQINSPLHF.

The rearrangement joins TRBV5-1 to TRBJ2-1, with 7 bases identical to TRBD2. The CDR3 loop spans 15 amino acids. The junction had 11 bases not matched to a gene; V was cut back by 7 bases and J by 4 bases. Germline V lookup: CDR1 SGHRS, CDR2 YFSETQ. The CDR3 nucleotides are TGCGCCAGCTTCCGCCAGCGGGGCGAATACAATGAGCAGTTCTTC. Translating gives CASFRQRGEYNEQFF.

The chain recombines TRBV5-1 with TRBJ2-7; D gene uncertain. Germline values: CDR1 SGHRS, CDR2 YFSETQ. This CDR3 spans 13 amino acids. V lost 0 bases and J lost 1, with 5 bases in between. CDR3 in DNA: TGCGCCAGCAGCTTGGTAGGATCCTACGAGCAGTACTTC. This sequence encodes CASSLVGSYEQYF.

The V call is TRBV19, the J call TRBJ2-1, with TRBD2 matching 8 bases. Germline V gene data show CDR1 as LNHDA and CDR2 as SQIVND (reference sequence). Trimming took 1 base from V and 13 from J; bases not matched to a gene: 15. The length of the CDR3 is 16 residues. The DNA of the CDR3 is TGTGCCAGTAGTATAGGGGGTACTAGCGGCCGGGAGGGACAGTTCTTC. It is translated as CASSIGGTSGREGQFF.

The DNA of the CDR3 is TGTGCCAGCAGCCGGGACCCTCCCGGGCCAATTTCGGCGGGAGCCCGACACGAGCAGTACTTC. Translated: CASSRDPPGPISAGARHEQYF. The chain carries TRBV6-6 and TRBJ2-7, with 7 positions matching TRBD2. The J segment lost 5 bases and the V segment lost 6 bases, leaving 31 bases of the junction unmatched. The CDR3 spans 21 residues. Germline CDR1 and CDR2: MNHNY and SVGAGI (reference sequence).